The 18 T cell receptor beta chains given below trace back to one sample, sequenced in a study of T cells in Graves' hyperthyroidism and ophthalmopathy. RNA transcripts were the template for amplifying TCR beta CDR3 regions. The TCR CDR3 was amplified in a first-round RT-PCR using the HTBI primer set. A single record per CDR3 protein comes from TCRdb applying MiXCR to the multiplex PCR reads. The sample has 300,000 to 450,000 distinct CDR3 sequences; approximately 14% are singletons. Sequenced material: blood. The origin of the receptors is a woman aged 55 to 70 with Graves' hyperthyroidism.

This clonotype was counted at least ten times. This CDR3 is CASSLRLAGVSEQYF. The CDR3 coding sequence is TGTGCCAGCAGCTTAAGACTAGCGGGAGTTTCGGAGCAGTACTTC. This chain connects TRBV11-3 to TRBJ2-7; TRBD2 matches at 12 bases. Germline CDR1 reads SGHNT; CDR2 reads YENEEA. The ends lost 2 bases at V and 7 bases at J; junction bases unmatched: 6. The CDR3 is 15 amino acids.

This clonotype was picked up many times. V gene TRBV5-8 combines with J gene TRBJ2-5; no clear D gene. The germline CDR1 and CDR2 sequences are SGHTS and YDEGEE. CDR3 length equals 15 residues. The V gene lost 1 base and the J gene lost 2 bases, with 12 bases spanning the gap. The CDR3 reads CASSLLDATQETQYF. The DNA for the CDR3 is TGTGCCAGCAGCTTGTTAGACGCCACTCAAGAGACCCAGTACTTC.

This clonotype was detected many times. CDR3 sequence reads: CATSDLSMTDTQYF. The CDR3, as DNA: TGTGCCACCAGTGATTTGTCCATGACAGATACGCAGTATTTT. The chain carries TRBV24-1 and TRBJ2-3; D ambiguous. This CDR3 has 14 amino acids. Trimming pared 0 bases from V and 3 bases from J, leaving 6 bases between. Looked up from germline, CDR1 is KGHDR and CDR2 is SFDVKD.

About this clonotype itself: Possible read error: a much larger clone is one base away. CDR3 loop: CASSQGRSTEAFF. The CDR3 region has the DNA TGTGCCAGCAGCCAAGGGAGGAGTACTGAAGCTTTCTTT. This chain uses TRBV3-1 with TRBJ1-1; D gene ambiguous. Germline values: CDR1 LGHDT, CDR2 YNNKEL (reference sequence). The CDR3 covers 13 residues. V lost 1 base and J 5 bases, leaving 8 bases between the germline ends.

This clonotype was seen more than once but under ten times. The chain employs TRBV27 and TRBJ1-2; D gene ambiguous. V lost 4 bases and J lost 3, with 9 bases in between. The CDR3 consists of 13 residues. Germline assignment: CDR1 MNHEY and CDR2 SMNVEV (reference sequence). The CDR3 DNA sequence: TGTGCCAGCAGTTCGGGCAGACACTATGGCTACACCTTC. Protein: CASSSGRHYGYTF.

The genes are TRBV28 and TRBJ2-1, with TRBD2 identical over 13 bases. This CDR3 comprises 17 residues. Trimming took 5 bases from V and 9 from J; bases not matched to a gene: 13. Germline loops: CDR1 MDHEN, CDR2 SYDVKM. The CDR3 region has the DNA TGTGCCAGCAGTGTCCTTAAACTAGCGGGAGGGCCGACTGAGCAGTTCTTC. Amino acid sequence: CASSVLKLAGGPTEQFF.

This clonotype has at least ten counts. The V and J genes are TRBV10-3 and TRBJ2-2; maybe TRBD2 (7 bases). V shed 3 bases and J shed 4 bases, with 24 bases lying between them. Germline V gene sequence: CDR1 ENHRY, CDR2 SYGVKD. CDR3 length: 19 amino acids. The CDR3 loop is CAISELRVASGGGTGELFF. CDR3 DNA: TGTGCCATCAGTGAACTTCGCGTGGCTAGCGGAGGGGGCACCGGGGAGCTGTTTTTT.

The sample holds many counts of this clonotype. The gene calls are TRBV5-8 and TRBJ2-5; D unresolved. V lost 0 bases to trimming and J lost 2 bases, with 8 bases between them. Germline lookup yields CDR1 SGHTS and CDR2 YDEGEE. There are 14 residues in the CDR3. CDR3 in amino acids: CASSLGSTQETQYF. CDR3 sequence (DNA): TGTGCCAGCAGCTTGGGATCCACACAAGAGACCCAGTACTTC. The whole variable domain, remainder taken from reference TRBV5-8 and TRBJ2-5, is EAGVTQSPTHLIKTRGQQATLRCSPISGHTSVYWYQQALGLGLQFLLWYDEGEERNRGNFPPRFSGRQFPNYSSELNVNALELEDSALYLCASSLGSTQETQYFGPGTRLLVL.

This clonotype was seen many times. The chain uses TRBV6-8 and TRBJ1-2; D possibly corresponds to TRBD1 (6 bases). The CDR3 loop spans 15 amino acids. The germline V gene has CDR1 MNHGY and CDR2 SAAAGT. Trimming shortened V by 0 bases and J by 4 bases, and 12 bases separated the two germline ends. CDR3 DNA sequence: TGTGCCAGCAGTTACTCGAGGGGGAACCCCTATGGCTACACCTTC. Its translation is CASSYSRGNPYGYTF.

There are a few counts of this clonotype. The J gene is TRBJ2-5, the V gene TRBV9, with D hard to call. The CDR3 spans 12 residues. The V and J ends lost 2 bases and 2 bases respectively, with 4 bases between them. Germline V gene lookup returns CDR1 SGDLS and CDR2 YYNGEE. CDR3 nucleotide sequence: TGTGCCAGCAGCGTGATTCAAGAGACCCAGTACTTC. It is translated as CASSVIQETQYF. Full variable domain (outside the CDR3, taken from reference TRBV9 and TRBJ2-5): DSGVTQTPKHLITATGQRVTLRCSPRSGDLSVYWYQQSLDQGLQFLIQYYNGEERAKGNILERFSAQQFPDLHSELNLSSLELGDSALYFCASSVIQETQYFGPGTRLLVL.

This clonotype has more than one count but fewer than ten. The rearrangement uses TRBV12-3 or TRBV12-4 and TRBJ2-7; D may be TRBD1 or TRBD2 (6 bases each). CDR3 length equals 15 residues. With 3 bases removed from V and 2 bases from J, the gap between germline ends came to 14 bases. The CDR3 here is CASSLGGQPTYEQYF. In nucleotides, the CDR3 is TGTGCCAGCAGTTTGGGAGGACAGCCTACCTACGAGCAGTACTTC.

This clonotype appeared many times. The chain carries TRBV24-1 and TRBJ2-5; 8 bases map to TRBD2. V dropped 7 bases and J dropped 2; count of bases not matched to a gene: 8. The CDR3 totals 15 residues. The germline CDR1 and CDR2 sequences are KGHDR and SFDVKD. The CDR3 nucleotides read TGTGCCACCAGCGATACTAGCGGACATCAAGAGACCCAGTACTTC. It codes for CATSDTSGHQETQYF.

Ten or more counts support this clonotype. The gene calls are TRBV28 and TRBJ2-5, with D maybe TRBD1 (6 bases). Germline V CDR1 and CDR2: MDHEN, SYDVKM. Trimming left V 7 bases short and J 5 bases short, with 14 bases between. The CDR3 totals 13 residues. The CDR3 DNA reads TGTGCCAGCACAGGGGCATCGGGTGAGACCCAGTACTTC. It is translated as CASTGASGETQYF. Combining the CDR3 with reference TRBV28 and TRBJ2-5 gives the whole variable domain DVKVTQSSRYLVKRTGEKVFLECVQDMDHENMFWYRQDPGLGLRLIYFSYDVKMKEKGDIPEGYSVSREKKERFSLILESASTNQTSMYLCASTGASGETQYFGPGTRLLVL.

This clonotype has at least ten counts. The chain couples TRBV11-2 to TRBJ2-4, with TRBD2 identical over 9 bases. Trimming cost V 5 bases and J 9 bases; bases outside gene matches: 8. The germline gives CDR1 SGHAT, CDR2 FQNNGV. CDR3 length: 14 residues. The DNA for the CDR3 is TGTGCCAGCAGCCCCAGAATGCGGGGGGGCATTCAGTACTTC. Protein sequence: CASSPRMRGGIQYF.

Ten or more counts support this clonotype. The chain links TRBV30 to TRBJ2-7; perhaps TRBD1 as D (6 bases). V lost 4 bases to trimming and J lost 2 bases, with 12 bases between them. Germline CDR1 GTSNPN, CDR2 SVGIG (reference sequence). This CDR3 region has 13 residues. DNA for the CDR3: TGTGCCTGGACCCCGGACAGCCCCTACGAGCAGTACTTC. Protein: CAWTPDSPYEQYF.

The chain recombines TRBV3-1 with TRBJ2-5, with 7 bases matching TRBD2. V was pared by 0 bases and J by 5 bases, with 6 bases of the junction left unmatched. Germline values: CDR1 LGHDT, CDR2 YNNKEL (reference sequence). The CDR3 is made up of 15 amino acids. The CDR3 loop reads CASSQDGGSGETQYF. In DNA form, the CDR3 reads TGTGCCAGCAGCCAAGATGGCGGGAGCGGCGAGACCCAGTACTTC.

The chain couples TRBV9 to TRBJ2-3; TRBD2 matches 10 bases. Trimming cost V 3 bases and J 8 bases; bases outside gene matches: 9. This CDR3 has 15 amino acids. The germline CDR1 and CDR2 sequences are SGDLS and YYNGEE. CDR3 amino acids: CASSAGASGRATQYF. CDR3 DNA: TGTGCCAGCAGCGCTGGGGCTAGCGGGAGAGCTACGCAGTATTTT.

This clonotype showed up just a few times. J is TRBJ1-2 and V is TRBV28; D not certain. The V gene's germline CDR1 is MDHEN and CDR2 SYDVKM. V lost 7 bases and J lost 1, with 10 bases in between. The CDR3 is 13 amino acids. Written as DNA, the CDR3 is TGTGCCAGCACTCCTACAGTTAACTATGGCTACACCTTC. Translated: CASTPTVNYGYTF.